A selection of T cell receptor beta chains follows, all from one sample in a study of relationships among human T cell subsets. TCRdb used MiXCR to reprocess the multiplex PCR reads, holding one entry per CDR3 protein. The sample lists over 10,000 distinct CDR3 sequences, approximately 67% occurring once. The specimen was CD4+ Th1 cells sorted from blood. Source of these receptors: a man in his forties in good health. Both conserved end residues are part of each CDR3. A D gene is named only where the DNA matches it firmly. Size tells how often a clone was seen (once, few, many) or the class of an expanded clone, and some rows leave it out.

>-|TRBV19|-|TRBJ1-1
CATTGSAEAFF
TGTGCCACCACAGGGTCCGCTGAAGCTTTCTTT
>once|TRBV5-4|-|TRBJ2-3
CASSLESSSTGGTQYF
TGCGCCAGCAGCTTGGAGTCTAGCTCTACCGGGGGTACGCAGTATTTT
>-|TRBV10-3|TRBD1|TRBJ2-7
CAIRTDRGAYEQYF
TGTGCCATCAGGACGGACAGGGGCGCCTACGAGCAGTACTTC
>once|TRBV5-1|-|TRBJ1-6
CASSYSDGSPLHF
TGCGCCAGCAGCTACAGCGATGGGTCACCCCTCCACTTT
>-|TRBV7-6|-|TRBJ2-5
CASSNNDRLWGQYF
TGTGCCAGCAGCAACAACGACCGACTATGGGGCCAGTACTTC
>few|TRBV20-1|-|TRBJ2-5
CSAWANQETQYF
TGCAGTGCCTGGGCTAACCAAGAGACCCAGTACTTC
>-|TRBV29-1|-|TRBJ2-4
CSVRPGYSKNIQYF
TGCAGCGTTCGCCCAGGGTATTCCAAAAACATTCAGTACTTC
>once|TRBV11-2|TRBD2|TRBJ2-5
CASSPSPGLGRETQYF
TGTGCCAGCAGCCCTAGCCCGGGACTAGGGAGGGAGACCCAGTACTTC
>few|TRBV20-1|-|TRBJ2-1
CSATSGYNEQFF
TGCAGTGCTACCAGCGGATACAATGAGCAGTTCTTC
>-|TRBV6-5|-|TRBJ1-5
CASRDLSNQPQHF
TGTGCCAGCAGAGACCTAAGCAATCAGCCCCAGCATTTT
>few|TRBV6-6|-|TRBJ2-1
CASSGQNSYNEQFF
TGTGCCAGCAGTGGACAGAACTCCTACAATGAGCAGTTCTTC
>-|TRBV7-9|-|TRBJ2-3
CASSSDTQYF
TGTGCCAGCTCCTCTGATACGCAGTATTTT
>once|TRBV6-2/TRBV6-3|-|TRBJ2-1
CASGNPYNEQFF
TGTGCCTCAGGGAACCCCTACAATGAGCAGTTCTTC
>-|TRBV20-1|-|TRBJ2-7
CSAKEGEQYF
TGCAGTGCTAAAGAGGGGGAGCAGTACTTC
>-|TRBV11-1|-|TRBJ2-7
CASSQSFGETSEQYF
TGTGCCAGCAGCCAGTCATTCGGGGAAACGAGCGAGCAGTACTTC
>-|TRBV11-2|TRBD2|TRBJ2-3
CASNKGRVETDTQYF
TGTGCCAGCAACAAAGGGAGGGTGGAGACAGATACGCAGTATTTT
>-|TRBV29-1|TRBD1|TRBJ1-2
CSVEQTGYYGYTF
TGCAGCGTTGAACAGACAGGGTACTATGGCTACACCTTC
>-|TRBV2|TRBD1|TRBJ2-1
CASRGTGRVNEQFF
TGTGCCAGCAGGGGGACAGGGAGAGTCAATGAGCAGTTCTTC
>-|TRBV6-1|TRBD2|TRBJ2-3
CASSLTRTSGTDTQYF
TGTGCCAGCAGTCTCACTAGGACTAGCGGCACAGATACGCAGTATTTT
>-|TRBV18|TRBD2|TRBJ2-3
CASSLGTSGTDTQYF
TGTGCCAGCTCACTAGGGACTAGCGGCACAGATACGCAGTATTTT
>-|TRBV28|TRBD2|TRBJ2-7
CASTPGLAETYEQYF
TGTGCCAGCACCCCCGGACTAGCCGAGACCTACGAGCAGTACTTC
>few|TRBV20-1|TRBD2|TRBJ2-5
CSARRETSGRAETQYF
TGCAGTGCTAGAAGGGAGACTAGCGGGAGGGCAGAGACCCAGTACTTC
>-|TRBV29-1|TRBD1|TRBJ2-7
CSGGQGIGHEQYF
TGCAGCGGGGGACAGGGGATAGGCCACGAGCAGTACTTC
>few|TRBV4-1|TRBD2|TRBJ2-5
CASSQDIGLGETQYF
TGCGCCAGCAGCCAAGATATTGGACTAGGAGAGACCCAGTACTTC
>-|TRBV20-1|TRBD2|TRBJ2-1
CSARVPGLAGLQFF
TGCAGTGCTAGAGTCCCGGGACTAGCGGGATTGCAGTTCTTC
>-|TRBV19|-|TRBJ1-6
CASSVRGSPLHF
TGTGCCAGTAGTGTCCGGGGATCACCCCTCCACTTT
>-|TRBV6-6|TRBD1|TRBJ1-4
CASSSDRVNEKLFF
TGTGCCAGCAGCTCCGACAGGGTTAATGAAAAACTGTTTTTT
>few|TRBV11-2|TRBD2|TRBJ2-5
CASSFLAGVGTQYF
TGTGCCAGCAGCTTCCTAGCGGGGGTAGGGACCCAGTACTTC
>-|TRBV6-4|-|TRBJ1-2
CASSRQTYGYTF
TGTGCCAGCAGTCGACAGACCTATGGCTACACCTTC
>once|TRBV12-3/TRBV12-4|-|TRBJ1-5
CASSIQGRGNQPQHF
TGTGCCAGCAGTATTCAGGGGAGAGGCAATCAGCCCCAGCATTTT
>few|TRBV12-3/TRBV12-4|TRBD1|TRBJ1-1
CASSHRDSLEAFF
TGTGCCAGCAGCCACAGGGACAGCCTGGAGGCTTTCTTT
>-|TRBV28|-|TRBJ1-3
CASSFGNTIYF
TGTGCCAGCAGTTTCGGAAACACCATATATTTT
>-|TRBV11-2|-|TRBJ1-1
CASSLDTEAFF
TGTGCCAGCAGCTTAGATACTGAAGCTTTCTTT
>-|TRBV6-1|TRBD1|TRBJ2-1
CASTRDRWTYNEQFF
TGTGCCAGCACCAGGGACAGGTGGACCTACAATGAGCAGTTCTTC
>-|TRBV19|-|TRBJ1-5
CASGGTFGGNQPQHF
TGTGCCAGTGGGGGGACATTCGGCGGCAATCAGCCCCAGCATTTT
>-|TRBV27|TRBD2|TRBJ2-3
CASSFSGSVDTQYF
TGTGCCAGCAGTTTTAGCGGGAGTGTAGATACGCAGTATTTT
>once|TRBV11-3|-|TRBJ2-7
CASSLDGTGYYEQYF
TGTGCCAGCAGCTTAGATGGAACAGGTTACTACGAGCAGTACTTC
>few|TRBV16|TRBD1|TRBJ2-4
CASSPGTGGANIQYF
TGTGCCAGCAGCCCTGGGACAGGGGGCGCGAACATTCAGTACTTC
>-|TRBV14|-|TRBJ2-7
CASSQGIGASYEQYF
TGTGCCAGCAGCCAAGGGATCGGTGCATCCTACGAGCAGTACTTC
>-|TRBV7-2|TRBD2|TRBJ2-4
CASSSRTSGGPLAKNIQYF
TGTGCCAGCAGCTCCCGGACTAGCGGGGGGCCGCTAGCCAAAAACATTCAGTACTTC
>-|TRBV20-1|-|TRBJ1-1
CSASGTTEAFF
TGCAGTGCTAGTGGTACCACTGAAGCTTTCTTT
>-|TRBV11-2|-|TRBJ2-3
CASSLDHGTDTQYF
TGTGCCAGCAGCTTAGACCACGGGACGGATACGCAGTATTTT
>once|TRBV2|-|TRBJ1-2
CASSDSINYGYTF
TGTGCCAGCAGTGACAGCATCAACTATGGCTACACCTTC